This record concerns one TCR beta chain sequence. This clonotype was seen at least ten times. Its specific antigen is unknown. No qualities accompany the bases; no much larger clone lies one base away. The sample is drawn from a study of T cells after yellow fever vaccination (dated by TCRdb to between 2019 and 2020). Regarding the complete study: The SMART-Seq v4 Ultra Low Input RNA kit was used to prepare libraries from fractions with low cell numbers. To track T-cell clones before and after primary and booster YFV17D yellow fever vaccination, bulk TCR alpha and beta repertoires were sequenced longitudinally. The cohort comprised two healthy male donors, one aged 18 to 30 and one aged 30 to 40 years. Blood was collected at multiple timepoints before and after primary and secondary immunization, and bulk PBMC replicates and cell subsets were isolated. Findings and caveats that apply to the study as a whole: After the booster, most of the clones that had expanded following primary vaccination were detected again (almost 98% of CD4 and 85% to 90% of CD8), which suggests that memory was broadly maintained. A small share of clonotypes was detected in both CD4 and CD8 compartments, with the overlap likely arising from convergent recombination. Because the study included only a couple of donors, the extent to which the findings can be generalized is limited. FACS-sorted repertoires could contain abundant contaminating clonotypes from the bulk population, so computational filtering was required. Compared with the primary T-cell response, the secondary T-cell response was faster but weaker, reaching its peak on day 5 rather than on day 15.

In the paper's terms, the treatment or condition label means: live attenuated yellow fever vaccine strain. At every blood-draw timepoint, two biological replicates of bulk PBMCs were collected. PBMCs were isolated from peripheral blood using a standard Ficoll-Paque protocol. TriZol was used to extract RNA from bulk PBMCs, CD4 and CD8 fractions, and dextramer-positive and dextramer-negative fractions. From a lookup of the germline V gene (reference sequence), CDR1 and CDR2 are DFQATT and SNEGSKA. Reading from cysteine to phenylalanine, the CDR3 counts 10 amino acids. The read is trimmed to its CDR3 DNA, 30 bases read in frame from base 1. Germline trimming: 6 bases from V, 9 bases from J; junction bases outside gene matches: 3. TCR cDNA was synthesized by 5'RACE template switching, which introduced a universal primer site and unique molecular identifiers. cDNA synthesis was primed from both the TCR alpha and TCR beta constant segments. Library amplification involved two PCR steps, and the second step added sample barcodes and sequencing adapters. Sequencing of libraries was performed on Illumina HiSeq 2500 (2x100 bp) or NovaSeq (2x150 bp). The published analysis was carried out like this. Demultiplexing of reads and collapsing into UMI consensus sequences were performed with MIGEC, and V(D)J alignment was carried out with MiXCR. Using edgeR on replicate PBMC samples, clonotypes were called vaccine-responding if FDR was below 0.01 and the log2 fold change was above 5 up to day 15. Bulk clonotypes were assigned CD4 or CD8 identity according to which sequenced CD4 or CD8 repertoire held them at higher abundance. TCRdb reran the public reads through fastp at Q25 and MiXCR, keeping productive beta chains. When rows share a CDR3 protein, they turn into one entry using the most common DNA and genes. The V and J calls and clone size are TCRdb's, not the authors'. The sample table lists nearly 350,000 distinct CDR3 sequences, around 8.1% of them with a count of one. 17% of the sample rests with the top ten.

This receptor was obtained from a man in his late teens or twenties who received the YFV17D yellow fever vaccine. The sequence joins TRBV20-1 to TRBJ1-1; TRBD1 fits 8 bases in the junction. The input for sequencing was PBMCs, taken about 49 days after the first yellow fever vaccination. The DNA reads TGCAGTGCAAGGGACAGGAAAGCTTTCTTT. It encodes CSARDRKAFF.